One sample yielded the 10 T cell receptor beta chains listed below, sequenced in a study of neurological immune-mediated disorders. Time point: longitudinal time-point 2. TCRdb re-called the 5' RACE reads with MiXCR, one entry per CDR3 protein. The top ten clones hold approximately 7.9% of a sample with about 80,000 distinct CDR3 sequences, 5% to 6.5% of them seen once. Sequencing was performed on PBMCs. The origin of the receptors is an older woman with multiple sclerosis.

This clonotype occurred many times. The V call is TRBV28, the J call TRBJ1-5; 11 nucleotides line up with TRBD1. The CDR3 sequence is 15 residues long. Germline V gene data show CDR1 as MDHEN and CDR2 as SYDVKM. Unmatched junction bases numbered 6, after V lost 6 bases and J lost 5 bases. Written as DNA, the CDR3 is TGTGCCAGCAGCCCGCGGACAGGGGGCTATCAGCCCCAGCATTTT. Protein sequence: CASSPRTGGYQPQHF.

There are a few counts of this clonotype. Germline and junction disagree at one end, which may indicate a read error. The chain couples TRBV7-7 to TRBJ2-7; possible D gene TRBD2, 5 bases. Germline CDR1 reads SSHAT; CDR2 reads FNYEAQ (reference sequence). This CDR3 comprises 14 residues. This chain's CDR3 is CASSLGLGSYEQYF. CDR3 nucleotides: TGTGCTAGCAGCTTAGGTTTGGGGAGCTACGAGCAGTACTTC.

This clonotype showed up many times. The V and J genes are TRBV9 and TRBJ1-1; D is uncertain. V was shortened by 3 bases and J by 0 bases, with 12 bases between the two germline ends. The CDR3 contains 15 residues. Germline V gene lookup returns CDR1 SGDLS and CDR2 YYNGEE. The CDR3 protein is CASSGYQTLNTEAFF. The CDR3 DNA reads as TGTGCCAGCAGCGGTTACCAGACTTTGAACACTGAAGCTTTCTTT. The full variable domain, completed using reference TRBV9 and TRBJ1-1, is DSGVTQTPKHLITATGQRVTLRCSPRSGDLSVYWYQQSLDQGLQFLIQYYNGEERAKGNILERFSAQQFPDLHSELNLSSLELGDSALYFCASSGYQTLNTEAFFGQGTRLTVV.

This clonotype was recorded many times. The V gene is TRBV5-1, the J gene TRBJ1-1, with 8 positions matching TRBD1. The CDR3 length is 14 residues. Germline V gene lookup returns CDR1 SGHRS and CDR2 YFSETQ. V trimming: 5 bases; J trimming: 2 bases; junction bases outside the gene matches: 5. CDR3 nucleotides: TGCGCCAGCAGTTCAGGACAGGGCAACACTGAAGCTTTCTTT. This codes for CASSSGQGNTEAFF.

This clonotype was recorded many times. The chain is built from TRBV5-1 and TRBJ2-7, with TRBD2 identical over 10 bases. Losses at the gene ends were 0 bases for V and 2 bases for J; bases not matched to a gene: 5. The germline V gene encodes CDR1 SGHRS and CDR2 YFSETQ. The CDR3 is 16 residues long. CDR3 bases: TGCGCCAGCAGCTTGGCCTCTAGCGGGGGAACCTACGAGCAGTACTTC. Protein: CASSLASSGGTYEQYF.

Ten or more counts support this clonotype. V is TRBV20-1 and J is TRBJ1-2; D is unclear. The germline CDR1 and CDR2 sequences are DFQATT and SNEGSKA (reference sequence). There are 13 residues in the CDR3. V shed 2 bases and J shed 3 bases, with 10 bases lying between them. The CDR3 coding sequence is TGCAGTGCTAGACCAGACCTGTACTATGGCTACACCTTC. Protein: CSARPDLYYGYTF.

This clonotype was observed at least ten times. V gene TRBV7-9 combines with J gene TRBJ2-5; tentatively, D is TRBD1 (6 bases). The CDR3 is 14 amino acids. V was shortened by 5 bases and J by 5 bases, with 15 bases between the two germline ends. Per the germline V gene, CDR1 is SEHNR and CDR2 is FQNEAQ (reference sequence). The CDR3: CASSEQRGKETQYF. The CDR3 coding sequence is TGTGCCAGCAGCGAACAGAGGGGGAAGGAGACCCAGTACTTC.

In its sample, this clonotype was seen many times. The chain links TRBV5-1 to TRBJ1-5; no clear D. Trimming removed 0 bases at V and 6 bases at J, with 13 bases between. This CDR3 is built from 15 residues. Germline V gives CDR1 SGHRS, CDR2 YFSETQ. The CDR3 region is CASSLESGSGQPQHF. The CDR3 DNA sequence: TGCGCCAGCAGCTTGGAGTCCGGAAGTGGTCAGCCCCAGCATTTT.

This clonotype was recorded many times. The V and J genes are TRBV2 and TRBJ1-5, with a possible D match to TRBD1 (6 bases). CDR3 length equals 14 residues. Germline V CDR1 and CDR2: SNHLY, FYNNEI. V was pared by 6 bases and J by 7 bases, with 16 bases between. The CDR3 sequence: CASSGTGLRQPQHF. The CDR3 coding sequence is TGTGCCAGCAGCGGCACAGGGCTTCGGCAGCCCCAGCATTTT.

This clonotype was picked up a small number of times. The chain combines TRBV18 with TRBJ2-7, with D unresolved. Germline loops: CDR1 KGHSH, CDR2 LQKENI. V lost 5 bases and J lost 0, with 11 bases in between. This CDR3 has 14 residues. The chain's CDR3 is CASSDLTHSYEQYF. CDR3 sequence (DNA): TGTGCCAGCTCAGACCTCACCCACTCCTACGAGCAGTACTTC. Filled out from reference TRBV18 and TRBJ2-7, the complete variable domain reads NAGVMQNPRHLVRRRGQEARLRCSPMKGHSHVYWYRQLPEEGLKFMVYLQKENIIDESGMPKERFSAEFPKEGPSILRIQQVVRGDSAAYFCASSDLTHSYEQYFGPGTRLTVT.